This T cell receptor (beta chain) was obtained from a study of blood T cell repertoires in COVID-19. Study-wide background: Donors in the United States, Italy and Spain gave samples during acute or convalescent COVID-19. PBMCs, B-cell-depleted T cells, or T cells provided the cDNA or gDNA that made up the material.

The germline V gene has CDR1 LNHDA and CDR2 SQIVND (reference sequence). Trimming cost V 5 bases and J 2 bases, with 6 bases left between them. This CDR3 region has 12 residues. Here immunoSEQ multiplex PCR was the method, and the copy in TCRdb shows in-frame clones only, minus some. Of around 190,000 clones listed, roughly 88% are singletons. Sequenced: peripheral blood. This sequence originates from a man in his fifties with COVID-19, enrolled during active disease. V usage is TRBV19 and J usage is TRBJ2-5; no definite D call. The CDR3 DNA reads TGTGCCAGTAGTTATCTGCAAGAGACCCAGTACTTC. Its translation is CASSYLQETQYF.